Detailed here is one T cell receptor beta chain. The data were obtained in a study of sequential checkpoint blockade in melanoma. At the level of the study: Patients were randomized 1:1 to nivolumab-then-ipilimumab or ipilimumab-then-nivolumab first-line. Each arm's sequence ended with maintenance nivolumab.

Method: immunoSEQ multiplex PCR; TCRdb's copy keeps in-frame clones and lacks some. The top ten hold approximately 20% of the sample, which has 18,000 or so clones, roughly two thirds seen once. Treatment described: randomized to nivolumab then ipilimumab (arm A) or the reverse (arm B). Patients had received no earlier DNA-damaging chemotherapy. From thawed PBMCs, live CD3+CD8+ cells negative for CD19 and CD56 were sorted. The receptor was isolated from a human donor with melanoma. The source was CD8+ T cells sorted from blood (inferred from file names), collected from a patient given nivolumab and ipilimumab in sequence.

CDR3 nucleotide sequence: TGTGCCAGCAGGCGGACAGTCACAGATACGCAGTATTTT. This translates into CASRRTVTDTQYF. This sequence joins TRBV25-1 and TRBJ2-3; D is possibly TRBD1 (6 bases). The germline CDR1 and CDR2 sequences are MGHDK and SYGVNS. The V and J ends lost 6 bases and 2 bases respectively, with 9 bases between them. This CDR3 has 13 amino acids.